The 22 T cell receptor beta chains below were found in one sample sequenced in a study of blood T cell repertoires in COVID-19. The data were produced by immunoSEQ multiplex PCR, yet TCRdb's version contains in-frame clones alone and is incomplete. The sample includes a few hundred thousand clones, around 90% of them seen just once. Sequencing input: peripheral blood. The receptors shown here come from a man aged 55 to 69 with acute or convalescent COVID-19.

The rearrangement joins TRBV29-1 to TRBJ2-1, with 12 nucleotides matching TRBD2. Germline CDR1 reads SQVTM; CDR2 reads ANQGSEA. The CDR3 sequence is 14 residues long. The V gene end was trimmed by 7 bases and the J gene end by 6 bases; junction bases not matched to a gene: 7. The CDR3, as DNA: TGCAGCGGCAGACTAGCGGGGGCCATCAATGAGCAGTTCTTC. Its translation is CSGRLAGAINEQFF.

This clone appeared a single time. V gene TRBV7-3 combines with J gene TRBJ1-1, with 11 bases aligning to TRBD1. CDR1 is SGHTA, CDR2 FQGTGA, per germline. The CDR3 extends over 17 amino acids. The junction had 13 bases not matched to a gene; V was cut back by 5 bases and J by 5 bases. CDR3 DNA sequence: TGTGCCAGCAGCCCCGGGGGCCGGGACAGGGGGTTGACTGAAGCTTTCTTT. It encodes CASSPGGRDRGLTEAFF.

The chain uses TRBV5-1 and TRBJ1-1; possible D gene TRBD1, 6 bases. Per germline, CDR1 SGHRS and CDR2 YFSETQ. V was pared by 3 bases and J by 7 bases, with 13 bases between. The CDR3 is made up of 13 amino acids. CDR3 amino acids: CASSWAGQNEAFF. For the CDR3, the DNA is TGCGCCAGCAGCTGGGCCGGACAGAATGAAGCTTTCTTT.

The V call is TRBV24-1, the J call TRBJ2-2, with 10 positions matching TRBD2. With V trimmed by 10 bases and J by 2 bases, 6 bases remained unmatched. Looked up from germline, CDR1 is KGHDR and CDR2 is SFDVKD. The length of the CDR3 is 15 residues. CDR3 amino acids: CATGTSENNTGELFF. The CDR3 DNA sequence: TGTGCCACAGGGACTAGCGAAAACAACACCGGGGAGCTGTTTTTT.

V gene TRBV28 combines with J gene TRBJ2-7; 7 bases fit TRBD2. CDR1 is MDHEN, CDR2 SYDVKM, per germline. The CDR3 sequence is 14 residues long. V was pared by 8 bases and J by 5 bases, with 12 bases of the junction left unmatched. In DNA form, the CDR3 reads TGTGCCAGCTGGGGGGGAGGGACGGAGCACGAGCAGTACTTC. It is translated as CASWGGGTEHEQYF.

The gene calls are TRBV6-1 and TRBJ1-1, with 10 bases lining up with TRBD1. Germline CDR1 reads MNHNS; CDR2 reads SASEGT. V was clipped by 2 bases and J by 6 bases; unmatched bases: 3. The CDR3 has 14 residues. CDR3 sequence reads: CASSERGTGAEAFF. CDR3 bases: TGTGCCAGCAGTGAAAGGGGGACAGGGGCTGAAGCTTTCTTT.

The chain has TRBV5-8 and TRBJ2-7; TRBD1 might be the D (5 bases). The CDR3 consists of 14 residues. Germline V CDR1 and CDR2: SGHTS, YDEGEE. Trimming took 0 bases from V and 6 from J, leaving 13 bases between them. CDR3: CASSLVGVPGEQYF. CDR3 sequence (DNA): TGTGCCAGCAGCTTGGTAGGGGTCCCAGGCGAGCAGTACTTC.

CDR3 in DNA: TGTGCCAGCTCACCAGATCAGGGGCCCCAAGAGACCCAGTACTTC. It translates to CASSPDQGPQETQYF. The rearrangement joins TRBV18 to TRBJ2-5, with a tentative D call TRBD1 (6 bases). The CDR3 spans 15 residues. Germline V gene sequence: CDR1 KGHSH, CDR2 LQKENI. Trimming pared 2 bases from V and 1 base from J, leaving 11 bases between. The full variable domain, rest sourced from reference TRBV18 and TRBJ2-5, is NAGVMQNPRHLVRRRGQEARLRCSPMKGHSHVYWYRQLPEEGLKFMVYLQKENIIDESGMPKERFSAEFPKEGPSILRIQQVVRGDSAAYFCASSPDQGPQETQYFGPGTRLLVL.

This chain connects TRBV6-5 to TRBJ2-7; TRBD1 aligns across 7 bases. J lost 2 bases, V lost 10 bases, and 8 bases had no gene match. Germline V gives CDR1 MNHEY, CDR2 SVGAGI. This CDR3 is built from 13 residues. CDR3 nucleotides: TGTGCCACCCGACGGGACAGCACCTACGAGCAGTACTTC. Its protein product is CATRRDSTYEQYF.

The J gene is TRBJ2-7, the V gene TRBV25-1, with 7 bases lining up with TRBD1. The V gene end was trimmed by 4 bases and the J gene end by 2 bases; junction bases not matched to a gene: 8. The CDR3 is 15 amino acids. Germline CDR1 MGHDK, CDR2 SYGVNS. The CDR3, as DNA: TGTGCCAGCAGTGGACAGACAGGGCCCCCCTACGAGCAGTACTTC. Protein sequence: CASSGQTGPPYEQYF.

This rearrangement joins TRBV11-1 to TRBJ2-3; 9 bases map to TRBD2. The CDR3 is made up of 16 amino acids. The germline V gene encodes CDR1 SGHAT and CDR2 FQDESV (reference sequence). With V trimmed by 2 bases and J by 0 bases, 3 bases remained unmatched. CDR3 nucleotides: TGTGCCAGCAGCTTACTAGCGGGGTTAAGCACAGATACGCAGTATTTT. Translating it yields CASSLLAGLSTDTQYF. Variable domain in full (rest from reference TRBV11-1 and TRBJ2-3): EAEVAQSPRYKITEKSQAVAFWCDPISGHATLYWYRQILGQGPELLVQFQDESVVDDSQLPKDRFSAERLKGVDSTLKIQPAELGDSAMYLCASSLLAGLSTDTQYFGPGTRLTVL.

The rearrangement links TRBV2 to TRBJ2-2; no firm D call. Trimming shortened V by 2 bases and J by 0 bases, and 4 bases separated the two germline ends. The germline gives CDR1 SNHLY, CDR2 FYNNEI. This CDR3 region has 14 residues. CDR3 DNA: TGTGCCAGCAGTGAACAGACGAACACCGGGGAGCTGTTTTTT. Its translation: CASSEQTNTGELFF.

The chain uses TRBV2 and TRBJ2-7; 11 nucleotides agree with TRBD2. V lost 6 bases to trimming and J lost 2 bases; unmatched junction nucleotides: 3. This CDR3 spans 14 amino acids. Per the germline V gene, CDR1 is SNHLY and CDR2 is FYNNEI. The CDR3 coding sequence is TGTGCCAGCAGGGATAGCGGGGGGGCCTACGAGCAGTACTTC. It yields the protein CASRDSGGAYEQYF.

The genes are TRBV6-2 or TRBV6-3 and TRBJ1-1; tentative D call: TRBD1 (5 bases). Germline CDR1 and CDR2: MNHEY and SVGEGT. Deletions cut 5 bases from V and 3 bases from J, with 13 bases between. The CDR3 has 14 amino acids. CDR3 loop: CASSQGFPDTEAFF. CDR3 coding DNA: TGTGCCAGCAGTCAGGGTTTTCCGGACACTGAAGCTTTCTTT.

The chain uses TRBV28 and TRBJ1-1; D may be TRBD1 (5 bases). Between the trimmed V and J ends, which lost 3 bases and 8 bases, there was a span of 16 bases. The V gene's germline CDR1 is MDHEN and CDR2 SYDVKM. This CDR3 is built from 14 residues. CDR3 nucleotide sequence: TGTGCCAGCAGTTTCGGCGGAGGGGCACGGGAAGCTTTCTTT. It yields the protein CASSFGGGAREAFF.

The gene calls are TRBV5-1 and TRBJ2-3; TRBD1 matches at 10 bases. J lost 4 bases, V lost 0 bases, and 2 bases had no gene match. The CDR3 loop spans 15 amino acids. Per germline, CDR1 SGHRS and CDR2 YFSETQ. The CDR3: CASSLGQGAADTQYF. CDR3 coding DNA: TGCGCCAGCAGCTTGGGACAGGGGGCCGCAGATACGCAGTATTTT.

The chain couples TRBV11-2 to TRBJ2-7, with 8 nucleotides matching TRBD1. This CDR3 is built from 14 residues. Looked up from germline, CDR1 is SGHAT and CDR2 is FQNNGV. V was pared by 5 bases and J by 1 base, with 4 bases of the junction left unmatched. The CDR3 DNA reads TGTGCCAGCAGCCCAAGACAGGGGTCCTACGAGCAGTACTTC. Its translation: CASSPRQGSYEQYF.

The rearrangement uses TRBV14 and TRBJ1-1, with D tentatively TRBD1 (5 bases). The CDR3 contains 14 residues. CDR1 and CDR2 (germline): SGHDN, FVKESK. Trimming shortened V by 4 bases and J by 4 bases, and 13 bases separated the two germline ends. CDR3 bases: TGTGCCAGCAGCCGACCTCAGGGAGGCACTGAAGCTTTCTTT. Translation: CASSRPQGGTEAFF.

The J gene is TRBJ2-6, the V gene TRBV4-3, with 8 bases fitting TRBD1. After removal of 0 bases from V and 3 bases from J, the junction contained 7 bases not matched to a gene. Looked up from germline, CDR1 is LGHNA and CDR2 is YSLEER. The CDR3 loop spans 18 amino acids. The CDR3 region is CASSQDRTGLDGANVLTF. CDR3 coding DNA: TGCGCCAGCAGCCAAGATAGGACAGGGTTGGATGGGGCCAACGTCCTGACTTTC.

The genes are TRBV9 and TRBJ2-2, with D maybe TRBD2 (6 bases). From germline, CDR1 is SGDLS and CDR2 YYNGEE. Trimming pared 1 base from V and 4 bases from J, leaving 20 bases between. The CDR3 contains 18 residues. CDR3 nucleotides: TGTGCCAGCAGCGTAACCCCGCTGACCGGGGGACCCACCGGGGAGCTGTTTTTT. Protein: CASSVTPLTGGPTGELFF.

A single count supports this clone. V and J are TRBV5-4 and TRBJ1-2; D call uncertain. V lost 4 bases and J lost 3, with 10 bases in between. The CDR3 has 13 amino acids. Germline V lookup: CDR1 SGHNT, CDR2 YYREEE (reference sequence). In nucleotides, the CDR3 is TGTGCCAGCAGCCCCGAGGTGGACTATGGCTACACCTTC. This translates into CASSPEVDYGYTF.

A single count supports this clone. The chain has TRBV5-4 and TRBJ2-5; 8 bases match TRBD2. V was clipped by 0 bases and J by 5 bases; unmatched bases: 9. CDR1 is SGHNT and CDR2 is YYREEE in the germline V gene (reference sequence). This CDR3 spans 16 amino acids. The CDR3 loop is CASSLGVLAGGETQYF. CDR3 nucleotides: TGTGCCAGCAGCTTGGGAGTTTTGGCGGGAGGCGAGACCCAGTACTTC.